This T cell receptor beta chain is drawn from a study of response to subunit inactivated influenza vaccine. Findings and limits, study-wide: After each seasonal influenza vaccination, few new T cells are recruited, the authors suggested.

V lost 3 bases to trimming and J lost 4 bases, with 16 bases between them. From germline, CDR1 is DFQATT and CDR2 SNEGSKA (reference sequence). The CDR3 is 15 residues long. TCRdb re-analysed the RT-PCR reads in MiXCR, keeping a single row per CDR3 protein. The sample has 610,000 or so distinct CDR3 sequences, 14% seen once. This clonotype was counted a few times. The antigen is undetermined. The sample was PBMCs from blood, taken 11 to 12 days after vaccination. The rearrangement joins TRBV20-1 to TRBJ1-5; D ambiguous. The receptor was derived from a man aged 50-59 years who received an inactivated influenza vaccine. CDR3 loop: CSASPRRGGNQPQHF. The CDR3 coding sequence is TGCAGTGCTAGTCCACGACGGGGTGGTAATCAGCCCCAGCATTTT.